The TCR beta chain under discussion was sequenced for a study of tumor-infiltrating lymphocytes in primary liver carcinoma. Both blood RNA, taken from unsorted whole blood, and germline DNA were extracted. The germline gives CDR1 MNHEY, CDR2 SVGEGT. The CDR3 contains 15 residues. V lost 7 bases, J lost 0 bases, and 3 bases stayed unmatched. About this clonotype: A single base separates this from a much larger clone, so it may be a read error.

Total RNA amounting to 500 ng was the source from which TCR beta cDNA was made with a constant-region primer. Slightly modified ARM-PCR with three nested multiplex PCR rounds yielded TCR beta libraries. Amplification in the first two PCR rounds was performed using TRBV1-TRBV30 forward primers and a C-beta reverse primer for 10 cycles each. TCRdb re-analysed the multiplex PCR reads in MiXCR, keeping a single row per CDR3 protein. The sample lists about 330,000 distinct CDR3 sequences, 65% occurring once. The specimen sequenced was peripheral blood. The receptor's source is a man in his forties with primary liver carcinoma and hepatitis B virus infection. The V gene is TRBV6-2 or TRBV6-3, the J gene TRBJ2-7; 13 bases agree with TRBD2. The CDR3 nucleotides are TGTGCCAGCAAACTAGCGGGAGGGACCTCCTACGAGCAGTACTTC. Its translation is CASKLAGGTSYEQYF.